One and the same sample provided the 20 T cell receptor beta chains below, sequenced in a study of beta chain features in type 1 diabetes. Expressed TCRB transcripts were sequenced, since all the RNA that had been isolated was reverse transcribed. Sequencing used immunoSEQ multiplex PCR; TCRdb keeps in-frame clones, though not all of them. Of nearly 350,000 clones listed, roughly 8% are singletons. The sample comprised central memory CD4+ T cells from blood. The receptors derive from a woman between 18 and 29 years old in good health.

The rearrangement uses TRBV19 and TRBJ1-5; D unresolved. Between the trimmed V and J ends, which lost 0 bases and 10 bases, there was a span of 10 bases. CDR3 length: 13 amino acids. Germline V gives CDR1 LNHDA, CDR2 SQIVND (reference sequence). The CDR3 region has the DNA TGTGCCAGTAGTATAGATTGGCCTCCTCCCCAGCATTTT. Amino acid sequence: CASSIDWPPPQHF.

This chain joins TRBV4-1 and TRBJ2-2, with D tentatively TRBD2 (6 bases). V gave up 2 bases and J gave up 4 bases, with 14 bases separating them. Looked up from germline, CDR1 is MGHRA and CDR2 is YSYEKL. The CDR3 spans 16 residues. DNA for the CDR3: TGCGCCAGCAGCCAATTACCGGGAGCCTCCACCGGGGAGCTGTTTTTT. Protein: CASSQLPGASTGELFF.

This clone was found a few times. Other DNA sequences in this specimen translate into the identical CDR3. The V gene is TRBV27, the J gene TRBJ2-3, with TRBD1 matching 8 bases. This CDR3 spans 16 amino acids. Looked up from germline, CDR1 is MNHEY and CDR2 is SMNVEV (reference sequence). The V segment lost 2 bases and the J segment 1 base; nucleotides outside the gene matches: 5. The CDR3 reads CASSLVSGGGTDTQYF. The CDR3 DNA reads as TGTGCCAGCAGTTTAGTTTCAGGGGGCGGCACAGATACGCAGTATTTT.

This clone has more than one count but fewer than ten. The chain couples TRBV11-2 to TRBJ2-3; 7 nucleotides match TRBD2. The CDR3 has 14 amino acids. Germline CDR1 is SGHAT and CDR2 is FQNNGV. The trim removed 6 bases at V and 2 bases at J, leaving 5 bases unmatched. The CDR3 DNA follows: TGTGCCAGCAGGAAAAGCGGGACCACAGATACGCAGTATTTT. It translates to CASRKSGTTDTQYF.

This clone was seen repeatedly, ten times or more. V and J are TRBV2 and TRBJ2-1; D remains unclear. CDR1 and CDR2 (germline): SNHLY, FYNNEI. Deletions cut 2 bases from V and 10 bases from J, with 9 bases between. The CDR3 covers 12 residues. The CDR3 region is CASSEQVEEQFF. The CDR3 DNA reads TGTGCCAGCAGTGAACAGGTGGAGGAGCAGTTCTTC.

The CDR3 region is CSVPTQGSSGYEQYF. In DNA form, the CDR3 reads TGCAGCGTCCCCACCCAGGGATCCTCAGGCTACGAGCAGTACTTC. The V and J genes are TRBV29-1 and TRBJ2-7; maybe TRBD1 (5 bases). Trimming removed 6 bases at V and 3 bases at J, with 21 bases between. The CDR3 runs to 15 residues. CDR1 and CDR2 from the germline V gene are SQVTM and ANQGSEA.

This clone was observed many times. DNA for the CDR3: TGTGCCAGCAGCCAAGATGTTCGGCAGTATTTT. Protein: CASSQDVRQYF. The V and J genes are TRBV14 and TRBJ2-3; no definite D call. V was shortened by 0 bases and J by 11 bases, with 6 bases between the two germline ends. CDR1 and CDR2 from the germline V gene are SGHDN and FVKESK. This CDR3 has 11 residues.

This clone showed up just a few times. DNA for the CDR3: TGTGCCAGCAGCTTGGGACTAGCGGGAGGGAATCCCTACGAGCAGTACTTC. It yields the protein CASSLGLAGGNPYEQYF. The rearrangement joins TRBV5-5 to TRBJ2-7, with 14 bases identical to TRBD2. V shed 0 bases and J 2 bases; nucleotides not matched to a gene: 4. The CDR3 covers 17 residues. Germline V gene lookup returns CDR1 SGHKS and CDR2 YYEKEE (reference sequence).

This clone showed up just a few times. The rearrangement links TRBV9 to TRBJ2-5; 8 nucleotides line up with TRBD1. V shed 4 bases, J shed 4 bases, and the junction held 12 bases outside the gene matches. The CDR3 loop spans 16 amino acids. The germline CDR1 and CDR2 sequences are SGDLS and YYNGEE. CDR3 loop: CASSKEIRGLGETQYF. The CDR3 DNA reads as TGTGCCAGCAGCAAAGAGATCAGGGGGCTCGGAGAGACCCAGTACTTC. Complete variable domain (other parts from reference TRBV9 and TRBJ2-5): DSGVTQTPKHLITATGQRVTLRCSPRSGDLSVYWYQQSLDQGLQFLIQYYNGEERAKGNILERFSAQQFPDLHSELNLSSLELGDSALYFCASSKEIRGLGETQYFGPGTRLLVL.

The chain employs TRBV2 and TRBJ2-5; 11 nucleotides line up with TRBD1. Per germline, CDR1 SNHLY and CDR2 FYNNEI. Losses at the gene ends were 6 bases for V and 4 bases for J; bases not matched to a gene: 7. This CDR3 spans 15 amino acids. CDR3 loop: CASSAGTGGRETQYF. Written as DNA, the CDR3 is TGTGCCAGCAGCGCCGGGACAGGGGGTCGAGAGACCCAGTACTTC. Together with reference TRBV2 and TRBJ2-5, the CDR3 gives the full variable domain: EPEVTQTPSHQVTQMGQEVILRCVPISNHLYFYWYRQILGQKVEFLVSFYNNEISEKSEIFDDQFSVERPDGSNFTLKIRSTKLEDSAMYFCASSAGTGGRETQYFGPGTRLLVL.

This clone appeared many times. The J gene is TRBJ2-5, the V gene TRBV5-1; D unresolved. V lost 0 bases to trimming and J lost 1 base, with 10 bases between them. Germline assignment: CDR1 SGHRS and CDR2 YFSETQ. The CDR3 sequence is 15 residues long. The CDR3 region has the DNA TGCGCCAGCAGCTTGGTATCTCCAGTCCAAGAGACCCAGTACTTC. Its translation: CASSLVSPVQETQYF.

This clone has more than one count but fewer than ten. This rearrangement joins TRBV6-1 to TRBJ1-5; D is perhaps TRBD1 (6 bases). The V end was cut by 9 bases, the J end by 0 bases, with 15 bases between. The CDR3 runs to 15 residues. Germline CDR1 and CDR2: MNHNS and SASEGT. CDR3 sequence reads: CASTIQGISNQPQHF. As DNA, the CDR3 is TGTGCCAGTACAATACAGGGAATTAGCAATCAGCCCCAGCATTTT.

V usage is TRBV7-2 and J usage is TRBJ2-3, with D perhaps TRBD2 (6 bases). The CDR3 spans 16 residues. CDR1 and CDR2 (germline): SGHTA, FQGNSA. V lost 2 bases, J lost 6 bases, and 18 bases lay in between. Here the CDR3 reads CASSLFGDSSADTQYF. The CDR3, as DNA: TGTGCCAGCAGCTTATTCGGGGACTCGTCCGCTGATACGCAGTATTTT.

This clone was counted at least ten times. The chain employs TRBV15 and TRBJ1-5, with 7 bases that match TRBD1. CDR3 size: 15 residues. The ends lost 5 bases at V and 0 bases at J; junction bases unmatched: 4. The germline V gene has CDR1 LNHNV and CDR2 YYDKDF (reference sequence). The CDR3 bases are TGTGCCACCAGCCCGGGACAGATTAGCAATCAGCCCCAGCATTTT. It encodes CATSPGQISNQPQHF.

This clone was seen only a few times. V usage is TRBV11-2 and J usage is TRBJ2-1; 8 nucleotides agree with TRBD2. The CDR3 has 16 amino acids. Germline CDR1 reads SGHAT; CDR2 reads FQNNGV. V was clipped by 3 bases and J by 7 bases; unmatched bases: 11. CDR3 in amino acids: CASSFGAGDSRNEQFF. The DNA of the CDR3 is TGTGCCAGCAGCTTCGGAGCGGGAGATTCTAGGAATGAGCAGTTCTTC.

This clone was counted only a few times. The chain has TRBV6-5 and TRBJ2-7; D perhaps matches TRBD2 (6 bases). The CDR3 is 14 amino acids. Germline values: CDR1 MNHEY, CDR2 SVGAGI. The V end lost 0 bases, the J end lost 2 bases, and 8 bases lay between the germline ends. The DNA of the CDR3 is TGTGCCAGCAGTTACTCGGGACTTGCCTACGAGCAGTACTTC. It is translated as CASSYSGLAYEQYF.

This rearrangement joins TRBV29-1 to TRBJ2-7, with D perhaps given as TRBD1 or TRBD2 (6 bases each). Germline loops: CDR1 SQVTM, CDR2 ANQGSEA. The CDR3 has 14 amino acids. Trimming removed 4 bases from V and 2 bases from J, with 15 bases in between. In nucleotides, the CDR3 is TGCAGCGTTGGTTCAAGGGGGGCCGCCTACGAGCAGTACTTC. It translates to CSVGSRGAAYEQYF.

This clone was seen a few times. The chain recombines TRBV27 with TRBJ2-3; D is uncertain. Germline V lookup: CDR1 MNHEY, CDR2 SMNVEV (reference sequence). V was cut by 3 bases and J by 5 bases, with 15 bases left in between. There are 15 residues in the CDR3. CDR3 nucleotide sequence: TGTGCCAGCAGTTTCAGGCGCCGTAGAGGAGATACGCAGTATTTT. It codes for CASSFRRRRGDTQYF.

This rearrangement joins TRBV6-5 to TRBJ2-1, with TRBD2 identical over 7 bases. Per the germline V gene, CDR1 is MNHEY and CDR2 is SVGAGI. After removal of 4 bases from V and 0 bases from J, the junction contained 3 bases not matched to a gene. This CDR3 is built from 15 residues. The CDR3 loop reads CASSFGTTSYNEQFF. The CDR3 nucleotides read TGTGCCAGCAGTTTTGGGACTACCTCCTACAATGAGCAGTTCTTC.

This clone occurred a few times. The chain uses TRBV11-2 and TRBJ1-5; D uncertain. CDR1 SGHAT and CDR2 FQNNGV come from the germline V gene. The CDR3 consists of 14 residues. V was clipped by 5 bases and J by 0 bases, with 8 bases between them. This CDR3 reads CASSPGYSNQPQHF. The CDR3 coding sequence is TGTGCCAGCAGCCCGGGATATAGCAATCAGCCCCAGCATTTT.